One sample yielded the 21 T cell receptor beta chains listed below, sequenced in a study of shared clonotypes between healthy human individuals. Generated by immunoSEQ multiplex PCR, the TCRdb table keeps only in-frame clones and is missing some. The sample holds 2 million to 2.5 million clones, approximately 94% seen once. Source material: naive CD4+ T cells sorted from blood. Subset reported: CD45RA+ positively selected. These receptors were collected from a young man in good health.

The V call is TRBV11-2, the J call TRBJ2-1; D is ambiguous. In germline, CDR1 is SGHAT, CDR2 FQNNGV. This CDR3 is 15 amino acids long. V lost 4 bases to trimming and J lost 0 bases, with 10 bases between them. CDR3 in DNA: TGTGCCAGCAGCTACTTAACGAGCTCCTACAATGAGCAGTTCTTC. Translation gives CASSYLTSSYNEQFF.

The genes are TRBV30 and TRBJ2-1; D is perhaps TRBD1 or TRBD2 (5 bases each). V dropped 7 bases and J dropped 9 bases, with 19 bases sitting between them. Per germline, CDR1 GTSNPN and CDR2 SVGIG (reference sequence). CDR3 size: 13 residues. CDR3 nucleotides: TGTGCCTCAACCGGGGCCAACACGATTGAGCAGTTCTTC. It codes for CASTGANTIEQFF.

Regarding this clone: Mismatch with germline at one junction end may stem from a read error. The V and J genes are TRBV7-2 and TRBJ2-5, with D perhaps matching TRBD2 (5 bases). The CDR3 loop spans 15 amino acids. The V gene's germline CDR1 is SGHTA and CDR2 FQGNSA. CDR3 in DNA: TGTGCCAGCAGTTTAGCGACTCTTACGGTCGGGGCCCAGTACTTC. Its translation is CASSLATLTVGAQYF.

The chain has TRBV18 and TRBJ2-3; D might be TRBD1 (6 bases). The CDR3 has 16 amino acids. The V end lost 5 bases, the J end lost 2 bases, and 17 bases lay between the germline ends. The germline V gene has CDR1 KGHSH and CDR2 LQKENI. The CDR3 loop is CASSLIPGHNTDTQYF. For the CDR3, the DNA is TGTGCCAGCTCATTAATACCGGGACACAACACAGATACGCAGTATTTT.

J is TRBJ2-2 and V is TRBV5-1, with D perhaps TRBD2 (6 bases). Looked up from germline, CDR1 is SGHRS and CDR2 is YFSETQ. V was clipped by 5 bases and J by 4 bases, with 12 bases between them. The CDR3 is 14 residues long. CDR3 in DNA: TGCGCCAGCAGTGCGTCCGGGAGCACCGGGGAGCTGTTTTTT. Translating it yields CASSASGSTGELFF.

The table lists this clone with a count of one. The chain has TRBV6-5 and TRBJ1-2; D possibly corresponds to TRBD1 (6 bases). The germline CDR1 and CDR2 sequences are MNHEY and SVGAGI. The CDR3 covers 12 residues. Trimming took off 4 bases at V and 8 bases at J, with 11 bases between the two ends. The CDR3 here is CASSSNREGYTF. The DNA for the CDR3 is TGTGCCAGCAGTTCCAACAGGGAGGGCTACACCTTC.

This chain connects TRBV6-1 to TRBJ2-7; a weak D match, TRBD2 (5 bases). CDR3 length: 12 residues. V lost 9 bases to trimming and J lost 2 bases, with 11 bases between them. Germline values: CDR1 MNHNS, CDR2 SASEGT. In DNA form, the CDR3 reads TGTGCCAGTTCGCGGGCCCCCTACGAGCAGTACTTC. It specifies CASSRAPYEQYF.

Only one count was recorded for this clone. The chain's CDR3 is CASSLAIMTGPSNQPQHF. The CDR3 nucleotides read TGTGCCAGCAGTTTAGCCATAATGACAGGACCTAGCAATCAGCCCCAGCATTTT. The chain combines TRBV28 with TRBJ1-5; TRBD1 might be the D (6 bases). Germline values: CDR1 MDHEN, CDR2 SYDVKM. The CDR3 is 18 residues long. Between the trimmed V and J ends, which lost 2 bases and 0 bases, there was a span of 17 bases.

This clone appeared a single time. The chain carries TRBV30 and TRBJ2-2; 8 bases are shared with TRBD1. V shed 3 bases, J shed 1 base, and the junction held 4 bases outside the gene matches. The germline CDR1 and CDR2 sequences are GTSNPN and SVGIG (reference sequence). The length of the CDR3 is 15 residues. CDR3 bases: TGTGCCTGGAGCCCCGGGACAGGGAACACCGGGGAGCTGTTTTTT. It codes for CAWSPGTGNTGELFF.

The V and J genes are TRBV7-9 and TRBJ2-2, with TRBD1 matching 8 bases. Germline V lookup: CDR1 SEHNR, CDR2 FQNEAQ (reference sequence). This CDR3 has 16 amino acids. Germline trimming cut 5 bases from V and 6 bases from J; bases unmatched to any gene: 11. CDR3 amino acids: CASSQAETGVSGELFF. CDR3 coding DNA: TGTGCCAGCAGCCAAGCAGAGACAGGGGTCTCCGGGGAGCTGTTTTTT.

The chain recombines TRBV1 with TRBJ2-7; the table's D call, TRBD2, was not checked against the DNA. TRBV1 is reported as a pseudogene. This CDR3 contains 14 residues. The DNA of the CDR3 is TGCACCAGCAGCCATAGCGGGAGGGCCTACGAGCAGTACTTC. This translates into CTSSHSGRAYEQYF.

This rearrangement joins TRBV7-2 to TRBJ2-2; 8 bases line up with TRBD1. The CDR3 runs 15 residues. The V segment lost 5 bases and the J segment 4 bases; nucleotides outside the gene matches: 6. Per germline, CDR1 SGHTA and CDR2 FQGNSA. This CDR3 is CASSPGTGGTGELFF. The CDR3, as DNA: TGTGCCAGCAGCCCCGGGACAGGAGGCACCGGGGAGCTGTTTTTT.

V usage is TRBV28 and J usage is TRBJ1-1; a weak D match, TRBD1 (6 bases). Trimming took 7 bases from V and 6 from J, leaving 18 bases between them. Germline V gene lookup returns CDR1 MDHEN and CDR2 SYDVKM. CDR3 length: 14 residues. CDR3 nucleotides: TGTGCCAGCAAGCCGGGGGCCCTCGCCCCTGAAGCTTTCTTT. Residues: CASKPGALAPEAFF.

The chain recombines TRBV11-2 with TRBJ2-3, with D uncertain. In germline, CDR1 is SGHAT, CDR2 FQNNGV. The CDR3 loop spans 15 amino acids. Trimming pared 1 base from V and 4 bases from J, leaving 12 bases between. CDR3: CASSLAVVVSDTQYF. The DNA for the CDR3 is TGTGCCAGCAGCTTAGCTGTGGTTGTGTCAGATACGCAGTATTTT.

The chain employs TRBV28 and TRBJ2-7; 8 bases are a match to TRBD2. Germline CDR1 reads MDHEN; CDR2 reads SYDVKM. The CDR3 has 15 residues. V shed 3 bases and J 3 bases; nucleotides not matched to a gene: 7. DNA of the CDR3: TGTGCCAGCAGTTTCCCGGGACTAGGGCTCTACGAGCAGTACTTC. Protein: CASSFPGLGLYEQYF.

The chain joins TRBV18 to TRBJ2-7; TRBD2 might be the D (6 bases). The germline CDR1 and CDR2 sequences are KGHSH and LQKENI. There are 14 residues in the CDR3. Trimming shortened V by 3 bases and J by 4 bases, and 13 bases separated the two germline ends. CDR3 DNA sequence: TGTGCCAGCTCACCGGACGGGGGTGTTTACGAGCAGTACTTC. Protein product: CASSPDGGVYEQYF.

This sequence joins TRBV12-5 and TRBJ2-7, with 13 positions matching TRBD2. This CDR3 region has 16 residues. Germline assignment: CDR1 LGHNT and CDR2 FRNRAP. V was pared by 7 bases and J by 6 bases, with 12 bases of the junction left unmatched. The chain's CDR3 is CASVLGLAGVRGEQYF. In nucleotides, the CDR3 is TGTGCTAGTGTCCTTGGACTAGCGGGAGTTCGGGGCGAGCAGTACTTC.

CDR3 sequence (DNA): TGCGCCAGCAGCCCGCGGGGGGCTGGGCGAGAGCAGTACTTC. Residues: CASSPRGAGREQYF. The genes are TRBV5-1 and TRBJ2-7, with 8 bases aligning to TRBD2. Unmatched junction bases numbered 10, after V lost 4 bases and J lost 7 bases. There are 14 residues in the CDR3. Germline CDR1 is SGHRS and CDR2 is YFSETQ.

CDR3 protein: CASSLDRGQGPLQETQYF. Written as DNA, the CDR3 is TGTGCCAGCAGCTTAGATAGAGGCCAGGGCCCCCTCCAAGAGACCCAGTACTTC. The chain couples TRBV11-2 to TRBJ2-5; D might be TRBD1 (5 bases). The CDR3 length is 18 residues. The germline CDR1 and CDR2 sequences are SGHAT and FQNNGV. V lost 0 bases to trimming and J lost 1 base, with 18 bases between them.

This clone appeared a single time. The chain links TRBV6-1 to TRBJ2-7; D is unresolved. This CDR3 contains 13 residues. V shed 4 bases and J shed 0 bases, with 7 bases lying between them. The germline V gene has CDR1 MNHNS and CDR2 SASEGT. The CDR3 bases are TGTGCCAGCAGTGGGTCGATCTCCTACGAGCAGTACTTC. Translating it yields CASSGSISYEQYF.

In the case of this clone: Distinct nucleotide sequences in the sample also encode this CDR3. CDR3 coding DNA: TGTGCCAGCAGTAGGGGCAACACCGGGGAGCTGTTTTTT. Amino acids: CASSRGNTGELFF. V usage is TRBV6-5 and J usage is TRBJ2-2; D might be TRBD1 (5 bases). Trimming shortened V by 5 bases and J by 2 bases, and 6 bases separated the two germline ends. Per germline, CDR1 MNHEY and CDR2 SVGAGI. This CDR3 region has 13 residues.